One and the same sample provided the 16 T cell receptor beta chains below, sequenced in a study of shared clonotypes between healthy human individuals. TCRdb's table, derived via immunoSEQ multiplex PCR, lists solely in-frame clones and lacks some. Found here are around 700,000 clones, 74% of them singletons; the top ten hold 1.5% to 2%. Material for sequencing was memory CD4+ T cells sorted from blood. Described subset: CD45RA-negative fraction. The receptors here all came from a woman aged 25 to 39 in good health.

The J gene is TRBJ2-5, the V gene TRBV7-9, with D possibly matching TRBD2 (6 bases). Germline assignment: CDR1 SEHNR and CDR2 FQNEAQ (reference sequence). V was shortened by 3 bases and J by 3 bases, with 11 bases between the two germline ends. The CDR3 has 14 amino acids. This CDR3 reads CASSFQGGKETQYF. Written as DNA, the CDR3 is TGTGCCAGCAGCTTTCAGGGAGGCAAAGAGACCCAGTACTTC.

The chain joins TRBV5-1 to TRBJ1-1; D is unresolved. The V end was cut by 4 bases, the J end by 1 base, with 11 bases between. This CDR3 region has 14 residues. Germline CDR1 SGHRS, CDR2 YFSETQ. DNA of the CDR3: TGCGCCAGCAGCCTACCCCCCGAGAACACTGAAGCTTTCTTT. Its protein is CASSLPPENTEAFF.

The chain is built from TRBV6-6 and TRBJ1-2; tentative D call: TRBD1 (6 bases). The germline gives CDR1 MNHNY, CDR2 SVGAGI (reference sequence). CDR3 length equals 14 residues. V dropped 6 bases and J dropped 8 bases, with 19 bases sitting between them. CDR3 residues: CASSTLAGAGGYTF. The CDR3 bases are TGTGCCAGCAGCACCCTCGCGGGGGCGGGGGGCTACACCTTC.

This clone was observed a few times. The sample carries other DNA sequences with the same CDR3. This chain links TRBV28 with TRBJ1-5, with a tentative D call TRBD1 (6 bases). V shed 3 bases and J shed 4 bases, with 7 bases lying between them. The CDR3 loop spans 13 amino acids. CDR1 and CDR2 from the germline V gene are MDHEN and SYDVKM. The CDR3 bases are TGTGCCAGCAGTTTCCAGGGGAATCAGCCCCAGCATTTT. Its translation: CASSFQGNQPQHF. The entire variable domain, with the rest obtained from reference TRBV28 and TRBJ1-5, is as follows: DVKVTQSSRYLVKRTGEKVFLECVQDMDHENMFWYRQDPGLGLRLIYFSYDVKMKEKGDIPEGYSVSREKKERFSLILESASTNQTSMYLCASSFQGNQPQHFGDGTRLSIL.

CDR3 DNA sequence: TGTGCCAGTAGTATAGATGGAACAGGGGTGAAGACAGATACGCAGTATTTT. Translating gives CASSIDGTGVKTDTQYF. The rearrangement uses TRBV19 and TRBJ2-3; 7 nucleotides match TRBD1. This CDR3 is 17 amino acids long. The J segment lost 3 bases and the V segment lost 0 bases, leaving 9 bases of the junction unmatched. Germline V gene data show CDR1 as LNHDA and CDR2 as SQIVND (reference sequence).

This clone turned up a few times. CDR3 sequence (DNA): TGTGCCATCAGTGCCGGGACAGGATCCTACAATGAGCAGTTCTTC. Translation gives CAISAGTGSYNEQFF. This chain links TRBV10-3 with TRBJ2-1; 8 bases are a match to TRBD1. V lost 4 bases, J lost 1 base, and 3 bases stayed unmatched. Germline CDR1 and CDR2: ENHRY and SYGVKD. CDR3 length equals 15 residues.

Concerning this clone itself: The sample has other DNA sequences that encode this CDR3 too. The genes are TRBV30 and TRBJ1-5; TRBD1 is a possible D gene (5 bases). The CDR3 extends over 13 amino acids. V was clipped by 3 bases and J by 4 bases, with 10 bases between them. The germline V gene has CDR1 GTSNPN and CDR2 SVGIG (reference sequence). The CDR3 region is CAWSPRGNQPQHF. CDR3 DNA sequence: TGTGCCTGGAGCCCAAGGGGAAATCAGCCCCAGCATTTT.

Here the CDR3 reads CASSQSQQSCTDTQYF. CDR3 coding DNA: TGCGCCAGCAGTCAATCACAGCAGTCCTGCACAGATACGCAGTATTTT. This chain connects TRBV23-1 to TRBJ2-3; D remains ambiguous. TRBV23-1 is known as an ORF, though its function is uncertain. This CDR3 spans 16 amino acids. V shed 0 bases and J shed 1 base, with 11 bases lying between them.

Points on this clone: A junction boundary mismatches the germline segment, possibly from a read error. The chain links TRBV7-3 to TRBJ2-1, with D uncertain. This CDR3 spans 14 amino acids. The V gene's germline CDR1 is SGHTA and CDR2 FQGTGA. The CDR3 DNA sequence: TGTGCCAGCAGCTTAACAGGAAGGAGCAAGCCCGCGGTCTTC. Translating it yields CASSLTGRSKPAVF.

This chain uses TRBV6-5 with TRBJ2-5, with D unclear. The end of the DNA is better explained by TRBJ2-7, so the J call may be wrong. The CDR3 covers 13 residues. CDR1 MNHEY and CDR2 SVGAGI come from the germline V gene. CDR3 nucleotide sequence: TGTGCCAGCAGCCAGTATTCGATCGACGAGCAGTACTTC. It is translated as CASSQYSIDEQYF.

The chain couples TRBV5-1 to TRBJ2-1, with 9 bases fitting TRBD2. The ends lost 5 bases at V and 5 bases at J; junction bases unmatched: 8. The CDR3 consists of 15 residues. The germline CDR1 and CDR2 sequences are SGHRS and YFSETQ. CDR3 bases: TGCGCCAGCAGGCCGGCGGGAGGGTCTAACAATGAGCAGTTCTTC. Translated, it gives CASRPAGGSNNEQFF.

In the case of this clone: One end of the junction is discordant with germline, which a read error may explain. The chain employs TRBV5-1 and TRBJ2-1; no reliable D call. Looked up from germline, CDR1 is SGHRS and CDR2 is YFSETQ. The CDR3 contains 14 residues. DNA for the CDR3: TGCGCCAGCAGGTCCCCCCCCTCCCACAATGAGCAGTTCTTC. Translated, it gives CASRSPPSHNEQFF.

This clone came up many times. This CDR3 is also generated by other DNA sequences in the sample. The rearrangement uses TRBV7-2 and TRBJ2-1; 7 nucleotides match TRBD2. Germline values: CDR1 SGHTA, CDR2 FQGNSA. Trimming cost V 2 bases and J 4 bases; bases outside gene matches: 5. The CDR3 has 15 amino acids. The CDR3 here is CASSLSSGLYNEQFF. In DNA form, the CDR3 reads TGTGCCAGCAGCTTATCTAGCGGATTATACAATGAGCAGTTCTTC.

J is TRBJ2-7 and V is TRBV29-1; 7 bases map to TRBD1. J gave up 0 bases and V 6 bases, and 8 bases lay outside the gene matches. Germline assignment: CDR1 SQVTM and CDR2 ANQGSEA. The CDR3 totals 14 residues. DNA for the CDR3: TGCAGCGTCGCGACAGGGACGAGCTCCTACGAGCAGTACTTC. Translated: CSVATGTSSYEQYF.

V usage is TRBV7-3 and J usage is TRBJ1-2; TRBD1 matches at 8 bases. Germline CDR1 SGHTA, CDR2 FQGTGA. Losses at the gene ends were 5 bases for V and 8 bases for J; bases not matched to a gene: 10. The CDR3 consists of 14 residues. Here the CDR3 DNA reads TGTGCCAGCAGCCCATCAGGGGGCCTGGAGGGCTACACCTTC. Translating gives CASSPSGGLEGYTF.

This rearrangement joins TRBV5-1 to TRBJ1-2; weak D call: TRBD1 (5 bases). Germline CDR1 and CDR2: SGHRS and YFSETQ. Trimming left V 4 bases short and J 0 bases short, with 10 bases between. CDR3 length equals 14 residues. In DNA, the CDR3 is TGCGCCAGCAGCCAACAGGAAGCTAACTATGGCTACACCTTC. Translation gives CASSQQEANYGYTF.